This passage covers 16 T cell receptor beta chains from one sample sequenced in a study of cytomegalovirus exposure and HLA in healthy donors. The PCR was carried out with 60 Vbeta primers and 13 Jbeta primers. Sequencing used immunoSEQ multiplex PCR; TCRdb keeps in-frame clones, though not all of them. The table lists around 200,000 clones, approximately 80% of them singletons, with 0.95% to 1.5% in the top ten. What was sequenced was PBMCs. All receptors come from a girl aged 2 to 9 in good health and CMV-seropositive.

This clone appeared a single time. The V gene is TRBV5-1, the J gene TRBJ2-2, with D possibly being TRBD1 (6 bases). Looked up from germline, CDR1 is SGHRS and CDR2 is YFSETQ. This CDR3 is 15 amino acids long. V gave up 4 bases and J gave up 5 bases, with 15 bases separating them. CDR3 sequence reads: CASSLPGQGTGELFF. The CDR3, as DNA: TGCGCCAGCAGCCTTCCGGGACAAGGGACCGGGGAGCTGTTTTTT.

This chain links TRBV27 with TRBJ1-1; no firm D call. The CDR3 totals 13 residues. Germline V gene sequence: CDR1 MNHEY, CDR2 SMNVEV (reference sequence). With 2 bases removed from V and 4 bases from J, the gap between germline ends came to 8 bases. The CDR3 nucleotides read TGTGCCAGCAGTTTAAGAGGGCCCACTGAAGCTTTCTTT. Its translation: CASSLRGPTEAFF.

The V call is TRBV28, the J call TRBJ1-2; D is possibly TRBD1 (5 bases). The V and J ends lost 7 bases and 2 bases respectively, with 14 bases between them. This CDR3 is 14 amino acids long. Germline CDR1 MDHEN, CDR2 SYDVKM. The CDR3, as DNA: TGTGCCAGCACCCAACCGGGACTCAACTATGGCTACACCTTC. Translated, it gives CASTQPGLNYGYTF.

V usage is TRBV10-1 and J usage is TRBJ2-1; 10 bases fit TRBD1. Trimming cost V 1 base and J 6 bases; bases outside gene matches: 9. Germline-derived CDR1 and CDR2 are WNHNN and SYGVQD (reference sequence). The CDR3 loop spans 17 amino acids. As DNA, the CDR3 is TGCGCCAGCAGTGAGTGGAAGGTTGGGACAGGGGTCAATGAGCAGTTCTTC. Amino acids: CASSEWKVGTGVNEQFF.

The chain uses TRBV7-3 and TRBJ2-7; maybe TRBD2 (7 bases). The length of the CDR3 is 15 residues. Trimming took 5 bases from V and 3 from J, leaving 17 bases between them. From germline, CDR1 is SGHTA and CDR2 FQGTGA. In nucleotides, the CDR3 is TGTGCCAGCAGCCCTAGTGGGGGGGCGGACTACGAGCAGTACTTC. Protein sequence: CASSPSGGADYEQYF.

This clone was seen a handful of times. The V and J genes are TRBV6-1 and TRBJ1-1; D possibly corresponds to TRBD1 (6 bases). This CDR3 contains 14 residues. The V gene lost 3 bases and the J gene lost 6 bases, with 14 bases spanning the gap. CDR1 is MNHNS and CDR2 is SASEGT in the germline V gene. The CDR3 DNA follows: TGTGCCAGCAGTGATAACAGGGTCACCTCTGAAGCTTTCTTT. Translated: CASSDNRVTSEAFF.

This chain uses TRBV11-2 with TRBJ2-3; tentatively, D is TRBD2 (6 bases). CDR1 and CDR2 from the germline V gene are SGHAT and FQNNGV. There are 18 residues in the CDR3. Trimming left V 4 bases short and J 2 bases short, with 22 bases between. Written as DNA, the CDR3 is TGTGCCAGCAGCTCCATCCGCTCGCGGGGCTTAAACACAGATACGCAGTATTTT. Residues: CASSSIRSRGLNTDTQYF.

The chain couples TRBV7-6 to TRBJ2-7, with 7 bases matching TRBD2. Trimming cost V 5 bases and J 0 bases; bases outside gene matches: 13. Germline V gene data show CDR1 as SGHVS and CDR2 as FNYEAQ. The CDR3 covers 17 residues. CDR3 sequence reads: CASSPRAPSGSSYEQYF. The CDR3 coding sequence is TGTGCCAGCAGCCCAAGGGCGCCTAGCGGAAGCTCCTACGAGCAGTACTTC.

This chain joins TRBV12-5 and TRBJ2-1, with D possibly being TRBD2 (7 bases). This CDR3 has 12 residues. Germline V gene lookup returns CDR1 LGHNT and CDR2 FRNRAP. Trimming pared 1 base from V and 15 bases from J, leaving 13 bases between. CDR3 sequence reads: CASGLAGGPRFF. The CDR3 DNA reads as TGTGCTAGTGGTTTGGCCGGGGGGCCCCGGTTCTTC. The whole variable domain, filled in from reference TRBV12-5 and TRBJ2-1, reads DARVTQTPRHKVTEMGQEVTMRCQPILGHNTVFWYRQTMMQGLELLAYFRNRAPLDDSGMPKDRFSAEMPDATLATLKIQPSEPRDSAVYFCASGLAGGPRFFGPGTRLTVL.

This clone was seen just once. Other DNA sequences in the same sample also yield this CDR3. The chain employs TRBV25-1 and TRBJ1-5; 11 bases map to TRBD1. CDR1 MGHDK and CDR2 SYGVNS come from the germline V gene. V shed 6 bases and J 3 bases; nucleotides not matched to a gene: 4. The CDR3 covers 15 residues. CDR3 region: CASSRGQGVNQPQHF. Written as DNA, the CDR3 is TGTGCCAGCAGCCGGGGACAGGGGGTCAATCAGCCCCAGCATTTT.

This rearrangement joins TRBV12-5 to TRBJ1-1; D is undetermined. This CDR3 comprises 15 residues. Germline CDR1 and CDR2: LGHNT and FRNRAP. V lost 0 bases and J lost 6, with 14 bases in between. In DNA, the CDR3 is TGTGCTAGTGGTTTGGTGGTTTTTGGGCCGCCTGAAGCTTTCTTT. Translated: CASGLVVFGPPEAFF.

The chain links TRBV4-1 to TRBJ2-1; the match to TRBD2 covers 13 bases. Per germline, CDR1 MGHRA and CDR2 YSYEKL. With V trimmed by 4 bases and J by 4 bases, 4 bases remained unmatched. The CDR3 loop spans 16 amino acids. This CDR3 is CASSRLGLAGYNEQFF. The DNA of the CDR3 is TGCGCCAGCAGCCGTTTGGGACTAGCGGGGTACAATGAGCAGTTCTTC.

The rearrangement joins TRBV10-2 to TRBJ2-1, with 9 bases lining up with TRBD2. The trim removed 8 bases at V and 1 base at J, leaving 6 bases unmatched. The CDR3 consists of 15 residues. The germline V gene encodes CDR1 WSHSY and CDR2 SAAADI. The CDR3 protein is CASGRLAESYNEQFF. CDR3 nucleotides: TGCGCCAGCGGTCGACTAGCGGAGTCCTACAATGAGCAGTTCTTC.

The chain recombines TRBV5-1 with TRBJ2-3, with D possibly matching TRBD2 (6 bases). The CDR3 has 14 amino acids. Germline-derived CDR1 and CDR2 are SGHRS and YFSETQ. V was pared by 4 bases and J by 5 bases, with 14 bases between. The CDR3 DNA sequence: TGCGCCAGCAGCCTTGAAGGAGGGCTAGATACGCAGTATTTT. Translating gives CASSLEGGLDTQYF.

In nucleotides, the CDR3 is TGTGCCAGTAGTGTACAGGGGGCGGGAGTGAACACTGAAGCTTTCTTT. It specifies CASSVQGAGVNTEAFF. The J gene is TRBJ1-1, the V gene TRBV19; 9 bases match TRBD1. Germline V CDR1 and CDR2: LNHDA, SQIVND (reference sequence). Losses at the gene ends were 5 bases for V and 0 bases for J; bases not matched to a gene: 7. The CDR3 is made up of 16 amino acids.

The gene calls are TRBV9 and TRBJ2-3; D gene uncertain. CDR1 and CDR2 (germline): SGDLS, YYNGEE. This CDR3 has 15 amino acids. Trimming pared 0 bases from V and 4 bases from J, leaving 12 bases between. The CDR3 sequence: CASSVDSERSDTQYF. Written as DNA, the CDR3 is TGTGCCAGCAGCGTAGACTCGGAGAGGTCAGATACGCAGTATTTT. The full variable domain, in which reference TRBV9 and TRBJ2-3 provide the parts outside the CDR3, is DSGVTQTPKHLITATGQRVTLRCSPRSGDLSVYWYQQSLDQGLQFLIQYYNGEERAKGNILERFSAQQFPDLHSELNLSSLELGDSALYFCASSVDSERSDTQYFGPGTRLTVL.